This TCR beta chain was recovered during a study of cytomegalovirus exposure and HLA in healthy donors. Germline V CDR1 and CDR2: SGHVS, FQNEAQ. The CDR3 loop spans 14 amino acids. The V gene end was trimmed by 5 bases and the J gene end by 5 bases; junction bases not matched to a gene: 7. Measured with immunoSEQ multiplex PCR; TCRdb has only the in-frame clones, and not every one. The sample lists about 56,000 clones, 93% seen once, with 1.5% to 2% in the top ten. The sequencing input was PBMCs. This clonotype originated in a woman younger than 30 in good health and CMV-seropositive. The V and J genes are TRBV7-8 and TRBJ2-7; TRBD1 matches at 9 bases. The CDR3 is CASSRRTGADEQYF. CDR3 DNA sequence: TGTGCCAGCAGCCGACGGACAGGGGCGGACGAGCAGTACTTC. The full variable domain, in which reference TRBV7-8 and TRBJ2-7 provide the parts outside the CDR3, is GAGVSQSPRYKVAKRGQDVALRCDPISGHVSLFWYQQALGQGPEFLTYFQNEAQLDKSGLPSDRFFAERPEGSVSTLKIQRTQQEDSAVYLCASSRRTGADEQYFGPGTRLTVT.